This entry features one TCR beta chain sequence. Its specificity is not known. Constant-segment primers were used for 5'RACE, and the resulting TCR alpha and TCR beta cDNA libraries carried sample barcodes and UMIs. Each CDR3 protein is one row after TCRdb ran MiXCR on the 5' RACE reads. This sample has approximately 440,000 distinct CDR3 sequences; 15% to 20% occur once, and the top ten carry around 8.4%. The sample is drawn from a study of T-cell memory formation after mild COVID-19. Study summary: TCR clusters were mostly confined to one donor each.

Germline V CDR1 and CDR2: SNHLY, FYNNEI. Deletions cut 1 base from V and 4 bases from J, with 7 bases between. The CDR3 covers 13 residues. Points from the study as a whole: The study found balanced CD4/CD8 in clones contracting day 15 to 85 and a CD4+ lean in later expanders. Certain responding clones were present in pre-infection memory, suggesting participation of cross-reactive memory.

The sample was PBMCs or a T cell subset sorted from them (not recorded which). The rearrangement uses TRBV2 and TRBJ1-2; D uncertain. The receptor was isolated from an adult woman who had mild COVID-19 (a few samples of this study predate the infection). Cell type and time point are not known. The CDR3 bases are TGTGCCAGCAGTGAAGATGGCCCCTATGGCTACACCTTC. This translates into CASSEDGPYGYTF.